This T cell receptor beta chain was sequenced in a study of identical twins. One entry per CDR3 protein, called by TCRdb with MiXCR from the 5' RACE reads. This table has hundreds of thousands of distinct CDR3 sequences, over 5% appearing once. The sample holds many counts of this clonotype. Its antigen is unknown. General study points: There were fewer insertions in abundant cord blood beta clonotypes, but memory repertoires showed no such pattern.

The CDR3 has 16 residues. V was trimmed by 2 bases and J by 4 bases, leaving 11 bases between them. Germline V gives CDR1 KGHDR, CDR2 SFDVKD. The receptor was derived from a man aged 18-30 years in good health. This chain uses TRBV24-1 with TRBJ2-6, with D possibly being TRBD2 (5 bases). Sequencing input: naive T cells sorted from blood. CDR3 loop: CATSDSGVTGANVLTF. In DNA form, the CDR3 reads TGTGCCACCAGTGATTCCGGGGTAACCGGGGCCAACGTCCTGACTTTC.